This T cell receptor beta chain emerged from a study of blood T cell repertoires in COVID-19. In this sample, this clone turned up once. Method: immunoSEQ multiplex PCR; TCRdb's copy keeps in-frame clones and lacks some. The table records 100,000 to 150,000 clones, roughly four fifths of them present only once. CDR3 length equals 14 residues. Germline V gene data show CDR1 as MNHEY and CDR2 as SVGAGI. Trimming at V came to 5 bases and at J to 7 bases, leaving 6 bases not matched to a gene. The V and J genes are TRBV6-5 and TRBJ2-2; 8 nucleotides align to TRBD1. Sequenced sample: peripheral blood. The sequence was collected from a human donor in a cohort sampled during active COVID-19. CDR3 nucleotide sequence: TGTGCCAGCAGTCCGGACAGGGCTATCGGGGAGCTGTTTTTT. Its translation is CASSPDRAIGELFF.